These 21 T cell receptor beta chains originate from one sample sequenced in a study of blood T cell repertoires in COVID-19. The data were produced by immunoSEQ multiplex PCR, yet TCRdb's version contains in-frame clones alone and is incomplete. Of around 400,000 clones listed, roughly four fifths were seen once; the top ten hold approximately 5%. The specimen was PBMCs or T cells enriched from blood (not recorded which). Receptors were obtained from a woman in her fifties or sixties who had recovered from COVID-19.

Details on this clone: This specimen includes other DNA sequences encoding the same CDR3. This sequence joins TRBV19 and TRBJ2-1; 11 bases fit TRBD2. CDR3 length: 17 residues. V gave up 1 base and J gave up 0 bases; unmatched junction bases: 2. Germline loops: CDR1 LNHDA, CDR2 SQIVND (reference sequence). CDR3 coding DNA: TGTGCCAGTAGTATAGGACTAGCGGGGAGCTCCTACAATGAGCAGTTCTTC. This encodes CASSIGLAGSSYNEQFF.

The chain joins TRBV4-3 to TRBJ1-2; the match to TRBD1 covers 8 bases. The CDR3 has 19 amino acids. Germline CDR1 reads LGHNA; CDR2 reads YSLEER. The V and J ends lost 1 base and 2 bases, in that order; junction bases with no gene match: 15. CDR3 coding DNA: TGCGCCAGCAGCCAAGTATCAGGGGGCGCAGGTCTGGCGAACTATGGCTACACCTTC. Encoded protein: CASSQVSGGAGLANYGYTF.

A single count supports this clone. V usage is TRBV6-4 and J usage is TRBJ2-1, with 12 bases that match TRBD2. V dropped 2 bases and J dropped 4; count of bases not matched to a gene: 0. Germline values: CDR1 MRHNA, CDR2 SNTAGT. The CDR3 is made up of 15 amino acids. CDR3 nucleotides: TGTGCCAGCAGTGACGGGACTAGCGGGTACAATGAGCAGTTCTTC. Translated: CASSDGTSGYNEQFF.

V usage is TRBV10-3 and J usage is TRBJ1-2; a possible D gene is TRBD1 (6 bases). CDR1 and CDR2 from the germline V gene are ENHRY and SYGVKD. V was trimmed by 6 bases and J by 4 bases, leaving 12 bases between them. CDR3 length: 13 amino acids. CDR3 residues: CAISGGQLYGYTF. The CDR3 DNA follows: TGTGCCATCAGCGGCGGACAGCTCTATGGCTACACCTTC.

The chain couples TRBV4-2 to TRBJ2-1; weak D call: TRBD1 (6 bases). The germline gives CDR1 LGHNA, CDR2 YNFKEQ. V was trimmed by 0 bases and J by 6 bases, leaving 18 bases between them. The CDR3 is 17 amino acids. This CDR3 reads CASSQDGWGLPVNEQFF. The DNA of the CDR3 is TGTGCCAGCAGCCAAGATGGGTGGGGGCTGCCGGTCAATGAGCAGTTCTTC.

This clone was found a few times. This chain uses TRBV2 with TRBJ2-7; D remains ambiguous. This CDR3 is 12 amino acids long. CDR1 and CDR2 from the germline V gene are SNHLY and FYNNEI. The germline V and J ends were trimmed by 3 bases and 10 bases, with 13 bases remaining between them. The CDR3 here is CASSERSLSQYF. The CDR3 coding sequence is TGTGCCAGCAGTGAGCGTAGCCTGTCTCAGTACTTC.

The chain carries TRBV19 and TRBJ1-2, with TRBD1 matching over 8 bases. The CDR3 is 16 residues long. J was trimmed by 7 bases and V by 5 bases; bases with no gene match: 15. Germline V gene sequence: CDR1 LNHDA, CDR2 SQIVND (reference sequence). CDR3 region: CASSFQTGVTLGGYTF. The DNA of the CDR3 is TGTGCCAGTAGTTTCCAGACAGGGGTAACTCTCGGTGGCTACACCTTC. Full variable domain (remainder filled in from reference TRBV19 and TRBJ1-2): DGGITQSPKYLFRKEGQNVTLSCEQNLNHDAMYWYRQDPGQGLRLIYYSQIVNDFQKGDIAEGYSVSREKKESFPLTVTSAQKNPTAFYLCASSFQTGVTLGGYTFGSGTRLTVV.

The chain recombines TRBV19 with TRBJ1-2; maybe TRBD1 (5 bases). V was trimmed by 7 bases and J by 4 bases, leaving 16 bases between them. The germline V gene encodes CDR1 LNHDA and CDR2 SQIVND (reference sequence). This CDR3 contains 14 residues. CDR3 loop: CASTASGRGYGYTF. In nucleotides, the CDR3 is TGTGCCAGTACTGCGTCGGGGAGGGGCTATGGCTACACCTTC. Full variable domain (rest looked up from reference TRBV19 and TRBJ1-2): DGGITQSPKYLFRKEGQNVTLSCEQNLNHDAMYWYRQDPGQGLRLIYYSQIVNDFQKGDIAEGYSVSREKKESFPLTVTSAQKNPTAFYLCASTASGRGYGYTFGSGTRLTVV.

The chain employs TRBV19 and TRBJ1-2; D possibly corresponds to TRBD1 (5 bases). The CDR3 runs 12 residues. CDR1 and CDR2 from the germline V gene are LNHDA and SQIVND (reference sequence). Trimming took 5 bases from V and 8 from J, leaving 12 bases between them. CDR3 in DNA: TGTGCCAGTAGTCGGCAGGGTGGGGGCTACACCTTC. Amino acid sequence: CASSRQGGGYTF.

The chain has TRBV14 and TRBJ1-1; 7 bases fit TRBD1. The CDR3 is 15 residues long. From germline, CDR1 is SGHDN and CDR2 FVKESK. V lost 4 bases to trimming and J lost 3 bases; unmatched junction nucleotides: 8. The CDR3 DNA follows: TGTGCCAGCAGCCTCCGGACAGGAGGGGACACTGAAGCTTTCTTT. Protein product: CASSLRTGGDTEAFF.

The chain links TRBV5-8 to TRBJ1-4, with D maybe TRBD1 (5 bases). The CDR3 is made up of 15 amino acids. Germline assignment: CDR1 SGHTS and CDR2 YDEGEE. V was pared by 0 bases and J by 3 bases, with 9 bases between. CDR3 sequence reads: CASSLVQGPNEKLFF. The CDR3 DNA reads TGTGCCAGCAGCTTGGTCCAGGGTCCTAATGAAAAACTGTTTTTT.

This chain links TRBV19 with TRBJ1-4; TRBD1 might be the D (5 bases). Germline V gene lookup returns CDR1 LNHDA and CDR2 SQIVND (reference sequence). There are 13 residues in the CDR3. Deletions cut 7 bases from V and 8 bases from J, with 14 bases between. CDR3 sequence: CASTPRSGEKLFF. CDR3 nucleotide sequence: TGTGCCAGTACGCCCCGGTCAGGGGAAAAACTGTTTTTT.

The rearrangement uses TRBV7-2 and TRBJ1-3, with 8 bases fitting TRBD1. Germline V gene sequence: CDR1 SGHTA, CDR2 FQGNSA. V trimming: 5 bases; J trimming: 7 bases; junction bases outside the gene matches: 16. This CDR3 has 17 residues. In nucleotides, the CDR3 is TGTGCCAGCAGCGCAAGACAGGGGCCTAGCCCGGAGAACACCATATATTTT. This translates into CASSARQGPSPENTIYF.

The V call is TRBV4-1, the J call TRBJ2-7; TRBD1 matches at 8 bases. The ends lost 1 base at V and 4 bases at J; junction bases unmatched: 9. The CDR3 totals 16 residues. Germline V CDR1 and CDR2: MGHRA, YSYEKL. CDR3 loop: CASSQAETGENYEQYF. The CDR3 DNA sequence: TGCGCCAGCAGCCAAGCCGAGACAGGGGAAAATTACGAGCAGTACTTC.

This clone was recorded only once. This chain uses TRBV10-3 with TRBJ1-5; D unclear. The CDR3 runs 17 residues. V was trimmed by 0 bases and J by 0 bases, leaving 12 bases between them. Germline CDR1 is ENHRY and CDR2 is SYGVKD. The CDR3 loop reads CAISESLRASSNQPQHF. CDR3 sequence (DNA): TGTGCCATCAGTGAGTCGTTGAGGGCTAGTAGCAATCAGCCCCAGCATTTT.

The sample holds a few counts of this clone. The chain carries TRBV5-1 and TRBJ1-1; the D gene is possibly TRBD1 (6 bases). V was trimmed by 7 bases and J by 8 bases, leaving 18 bases between them. Germline values: CDR1 SGHRS, CDR2 YFSETQ. This CDR3 is built from 13 residues. In nucleotides, the CDR3 is TGCGCCAGCCGAGCCACTAGACAGGACGAAGCTTTCTTT. It is translated as CASRATRQDEAFF.

The V call is TRBV4-2, the J call TRBJ2-1, with a weak D call TRBD2 (7 bases). The CDR3 runs to 14 residues. Germline CDR1 is LGHNA and CDR2 is YNFKEQ. Trimming pared 1 base from V and 7 bases from J, leaving 11 bases between. The CDR3 sequence is CASSQGGGPNEQFF. As DNA, the CDR3 is TGTGCCAGCAGCCAAGGGGGGGGCCCAAATGAGCAGTTCTTC.

The genes are TRBV27 and TRBJ1-2, with a tentative D call TRBD1 (6 bases). The CDR3 covers 15 residues. Trimming removed 2 bases from V and 2 bases from J, with 12 bases in between. The germline CDR1 and CDR2 sequences are MNHEY and SMNVEV (reference sequence). DNA of the CDR3: TGTGCCAGCAGTTTACGGGGGGCCTCAAACTATGGCTACACCTTC. Its translation: CASSLRGASNYGYTF.

The chain joins TRBV25-1 to TRBJ2-3; 7 nucleotides match TRBD2. The J segment lost 3 bases and the V segment lost 5 bases, leaving 8 bases of the junction unmatched. The CDR3 runs 15 residues. Germline lookup yields CDR1 MGHDK and CDR2 SYGVNS. CDR3 in amino acids: CASSSWGGITDTQYF. The CDR3 DNA is TGTGCCAGCAGTTCCTGGGGGGGTATAACAGATACGCAGTATTTT. The full variable domain, completed using reference TRBV25-1 and TRBJ2-3, is EADIYQTPRYLVIGTGKKITLECSQTMGHDKMYWYQQDPGMELHLIHYSYGVNSTEKGDLSSESTVSRIRTEHFPLTLESARPSHTSQYLCASSSWGGITDTQYFGPGTRLTVL.

This clone came up once. This chain uses TRBV6-6 with TRBJ1-5; D call uncertain. The V end was cut by 2 bases, the J end by 1 base, with 6 bases between. The CDR3 has 14 residues. CDR1 and CDR2 (germline): MNHNY, SVGAGI (reference sequence). The CDR3 reads CASSYQESNQPQHF. CDR3 coding DNA: TGTGCCAGCAGTTACCAGGAAAGCAATCAGCCCCAGCATTTT.

The chain uses TRBV5-6 and TRBJ1-1, with D perhaps matching TRBD1 (6 bases). V lost 4 bases, J lost 8 bases, and 12 bases lay in between. The CDR3 runs 12 residues. Germline assignment: CDR1 SGHDT and CDR2 YYEEEE. CDR3 DNA sequence: TGTGCCAGCAGCCGGGAGGGGGGCGAAGCTTTCTTT. As protein: CASSREGGEAFF.